The clone carrying this T cell receptor (beta chain) was seen a single time. This record belongs to a study of technical replicates of blood from a few donors. Assay: immunoSEQ multiplex PCR; the TCRdb copy retains only in-frame clones and omits some. The repertoire has some 94,000 clones, about 96% of them found once; the top ten carry roughly 0.36%. The length of the CDR3 is 16 residues. Per germline, CDR1 SGHTA and CDR2 FQGTGA. V dropped 1 base and J dropped 7; count of bases not matched to a gene: 6. The source is a human donor in good health. The V call is TRBV7-3, the J call TRBJ2-1, with TRBD1 identical over 11 bases. The sample consisted of T cells isolated from PBMCs. The CDR3 protein is CASSLSPGQGGNEQFF. In nucleotides, the CDR3 is TGTGCCAGCAGCTTAAGCCCGGGACAGGGGGGGAATGAGCAGTTCTTC.